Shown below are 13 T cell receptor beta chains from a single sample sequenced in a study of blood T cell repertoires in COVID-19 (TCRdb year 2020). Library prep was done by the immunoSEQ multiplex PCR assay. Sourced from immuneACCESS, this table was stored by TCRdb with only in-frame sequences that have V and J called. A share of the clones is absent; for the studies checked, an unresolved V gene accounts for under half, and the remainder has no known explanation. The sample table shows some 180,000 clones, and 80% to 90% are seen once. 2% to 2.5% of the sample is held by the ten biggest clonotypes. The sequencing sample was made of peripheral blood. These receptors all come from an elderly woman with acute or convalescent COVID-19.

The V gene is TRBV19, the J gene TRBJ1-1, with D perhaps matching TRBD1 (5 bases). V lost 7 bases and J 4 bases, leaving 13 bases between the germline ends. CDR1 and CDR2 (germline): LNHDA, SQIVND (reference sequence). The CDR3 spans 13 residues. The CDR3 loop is CASTETVSTEAFF. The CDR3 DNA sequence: TGTGCCAGTACTGAGACAGTGAGCACTGAAGCTTTCTTT.

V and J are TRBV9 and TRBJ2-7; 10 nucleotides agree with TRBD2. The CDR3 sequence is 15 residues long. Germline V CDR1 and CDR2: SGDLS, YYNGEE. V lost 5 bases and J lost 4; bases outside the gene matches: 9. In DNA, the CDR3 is TGTGCCAGCAGTGTGGGACTAGCGTCCCGATACGAGCAGTACTTC. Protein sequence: CASSVGLASRYEQYF.

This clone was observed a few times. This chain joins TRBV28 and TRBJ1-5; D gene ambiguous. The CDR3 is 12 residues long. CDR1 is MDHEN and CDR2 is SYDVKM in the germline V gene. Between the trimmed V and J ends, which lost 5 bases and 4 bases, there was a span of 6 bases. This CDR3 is CASSEVNQPQHF. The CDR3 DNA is TGTGCCAGCAGTGAGGTGAATCAGCCCCAGCATTTT.

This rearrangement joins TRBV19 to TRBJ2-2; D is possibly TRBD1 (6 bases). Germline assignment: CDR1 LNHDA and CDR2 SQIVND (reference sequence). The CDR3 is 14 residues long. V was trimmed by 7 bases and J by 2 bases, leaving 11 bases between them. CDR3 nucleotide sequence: TGTGCCAGTACGGGACACCGAAACACCGGGGAGCTGTTTTTT. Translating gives CASTGHRNTGELFF. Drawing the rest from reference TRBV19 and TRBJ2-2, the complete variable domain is DGGITQSPKYLFRKEGQNVTLSCEQNLNHDAMYWYRQDPGQGLRLIYYSQIVNDFQKGDIAEGYSVSREKKESFPLTVTSAQKNPTAFYLCASTGHRNTGELFFGEGSRLTVL.

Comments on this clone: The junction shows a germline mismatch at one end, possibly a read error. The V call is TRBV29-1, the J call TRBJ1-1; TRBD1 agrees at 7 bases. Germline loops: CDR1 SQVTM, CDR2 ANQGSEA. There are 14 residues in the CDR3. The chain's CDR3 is CTVWTGPQDRQAFF. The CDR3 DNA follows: TGCACCGTTTGGACAGGCCCCCAAGATCGACAAGCTTTCTTT. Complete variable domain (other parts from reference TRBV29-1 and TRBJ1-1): SAVISQKPSRDICQRGTSLTIQCQVDSQVTMMFWYRQQPGQSLTLIATANQGSEATYESGFVIDKFPISRPNLTFSTLTVSNMSPEDSSIYLCTVWTGPQDRQAFFGQGTRLTVV.

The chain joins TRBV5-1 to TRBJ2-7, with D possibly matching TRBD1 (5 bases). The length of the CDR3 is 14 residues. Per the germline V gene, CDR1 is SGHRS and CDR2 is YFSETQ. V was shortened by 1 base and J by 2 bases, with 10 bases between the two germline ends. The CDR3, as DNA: TGCGCCAGCAGCTTGATGCAGGGAACCTACGAGCAGTACTTC. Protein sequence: CASSLMQGTYEQYF.

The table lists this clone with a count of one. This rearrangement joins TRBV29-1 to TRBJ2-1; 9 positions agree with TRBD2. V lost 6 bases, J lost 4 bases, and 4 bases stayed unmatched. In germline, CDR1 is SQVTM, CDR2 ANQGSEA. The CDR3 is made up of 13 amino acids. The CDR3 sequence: CSVPTSGYNEQFF. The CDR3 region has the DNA TGCAGCGTCCCGACTAGCGGTTACAATGAGCAGTTCTTC.

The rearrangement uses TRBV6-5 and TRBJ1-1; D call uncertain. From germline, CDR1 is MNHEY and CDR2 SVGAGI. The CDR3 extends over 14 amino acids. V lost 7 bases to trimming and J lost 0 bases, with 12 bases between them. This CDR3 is CASTPISMNTEAFF. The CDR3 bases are TGTGCCAGCACCCCTATTTCAATGAACACTGAAGCTTTCTTT.

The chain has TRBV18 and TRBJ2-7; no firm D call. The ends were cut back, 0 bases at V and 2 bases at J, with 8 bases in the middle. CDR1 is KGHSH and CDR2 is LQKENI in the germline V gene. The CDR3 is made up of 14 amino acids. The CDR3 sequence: CASSPPNRPYEQYF. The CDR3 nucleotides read TGTGCCAGCTCACCACCTAACAGACCCTACGAGCAGTACTTC.

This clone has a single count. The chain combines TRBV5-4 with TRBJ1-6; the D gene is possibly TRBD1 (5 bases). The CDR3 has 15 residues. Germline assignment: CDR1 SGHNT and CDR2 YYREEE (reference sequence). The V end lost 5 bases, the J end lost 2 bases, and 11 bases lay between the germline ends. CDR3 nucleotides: TGTGCCAGCAGTTCAGGGTTCGCCTATAATTCACCCCTCCACTTT. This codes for CASSSGFAYNSPLHF.

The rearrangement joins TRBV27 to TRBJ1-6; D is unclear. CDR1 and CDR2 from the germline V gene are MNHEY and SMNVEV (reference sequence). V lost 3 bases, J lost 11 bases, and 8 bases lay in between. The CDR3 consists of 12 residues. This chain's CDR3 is CASSLGRPPLHF. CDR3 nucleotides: TGTGCCAGCAGTTTGGGGAGGCCACCCCTCCACTTT.

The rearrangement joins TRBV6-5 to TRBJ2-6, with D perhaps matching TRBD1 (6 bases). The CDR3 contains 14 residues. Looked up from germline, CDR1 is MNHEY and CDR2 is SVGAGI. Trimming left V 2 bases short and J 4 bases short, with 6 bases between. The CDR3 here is CASSYQGGANVLTF. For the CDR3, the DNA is TGTGCCAGCAGTTACCAGGGGGGGGCCAACGTCCTGACTTTC.

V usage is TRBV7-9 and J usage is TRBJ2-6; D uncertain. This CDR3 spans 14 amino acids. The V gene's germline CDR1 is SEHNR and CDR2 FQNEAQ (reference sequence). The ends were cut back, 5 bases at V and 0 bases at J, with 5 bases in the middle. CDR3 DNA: TGTGCCAGCAGCCACACCTCTGGGGCCAACGTCCTGACTTTC. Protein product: CASSHTSGANVLTF.